These 11 T cell receptor beta chains were all obtained from the same sample, sequenced in a study of T cell responses to AZD1222 COVID-19 vaccine. The data were produced by immunoSEQ multiplex PCR, yet TCRdb's version contains in-frame clones alone and is incomplete. The sample lists about 92,000 clones, 85% to 90% occurring once. Specimen: peripheral blood, collected on day 0 of AZD1222 vaccination. The receptors were gathered from an adult in good health.

This chain links TRBV10-3 with TRBJ1-6; 9 nucleotides agree with TRBD1. Germline CDR1 is ENHRY and CDR2 is SYGVKD. The ends lost 6 bases at V and 9 bases at J; junction bases unmatched: 6. This CDR3 spans 14 amino acids. CDR3: CAIRPDRGSSPLHF. CDR3 nucleotide sequence: TGTGCCATCAGACCAGACAGGGGGAGTTCACCCCTCCACTTT.

This chain connects TRBV4-1 to TRBJ2-7; 9 bases match TRBD1. The CDR3 has 16 amino acids. The trim removed 3 bases at V and 2 bases at J, leaving 8 bases unmatched. Germline CDR1 is MGHRA and CDR2 is YSYEKL. DNA of the CDR3: TGCGCCAGCAGCCAGGGACAGGGCCCATTACCCTACGAGCAGTACTTC. Protein: CASSQGQGPLPYEQYF.

This chain uses TRBV18 with TRBJ2-1, with D unresolved. V was trimmed by 3 bases and J by 6 bases, leaving 12 bases between them. Per germline, CDR1 KGHSH and CDR2 LQKENI. This CDR3 has 14 amino acids. This CDR3 reads CASSPTDIGNEQFF. CDR3 nucleotide sequence: TGTGCCAGCTCACCTACGGATATCGGCAATGAGCAGTTCTTC.

The rearrangement links TRBV28 to TRBJ2-5, with 13 bases lining up with TRBD2. The germline V gene has CDR1 MDHEN and CDR2 SYDVKM. The J segment lost 0 bases and the V segment lost 5 bases, leaving 3 bases of the junction unmatched. The CDR3 runs to 16 residues. CDR3 bases: TGTGCCAGCAGTACGGGACTAGCGGGATACCAAGAGACCCAGTACTTC. Translating it yields CASSTGLAGYQETQYF.

The J gene is TRBJ2-3, the V gene TRBV7-9, with 14 bases identical to TRBD2. The germline gives CDR1 SEHNR, CDR2 FQNEAQ (reference sequence). J was trimmed by 8 bases and V by 5 bases; bases with no gene match: 12. The CDR3 spans 17 residues. CDR3 DNA sequence: TGTGCCAGCAGCCTTCCGGGACTAGCGGGAGTTATCGGTACGCAGTATTTT. This gives the protein CASSLPGLAGVIGTQYF.

The chain combines TRBV14 with TRBJ2-7, with D unclear. V lost 3 bases, J lost 8 bases, and 14 bases lay in between. The length of the CDR3 is 13 residues. Per the germline V gene, CDR1 is SGHDN and CDR2 is FVKESK. The CDR3 region has the DNA TGTGCCAGCAGCCAGGACCTCTCTGGGCAGCAGTACTTC. Protein sequence: CASSQDLSGQQYF.

The CDR3 DNA reads TGTGCCAGCAGTTTAGGCGGTAGGGGCTACACCTTC. Its translation is CASSLGGRGYTF. The genes are TRBV12-3 or TRBV12-4 and TRBJ1-2; D ambiguous. The length of the CDR3 is 12 residues. Between the trimmed V and J ends, which lost 1 base and 8 bases, there was a span of 8 bases.

The gene calls are TRBV7-3 and TRBJ2-5; D gene uncertain. The V end lost 5 bases, the J end lost 0 bases, and 13 bases lay between the germline ends. This CDR3 contains 15 residues. Per the germline V gene, CDR1 is SGHTA and CDR2 is FQGTGA. This chain's CDR3 is CASSPAPAYQETQYF. The CDR3 DNA follows: TGTGCCAGCAGCCCAGCCCCAGCGTACCAAGAGACCCAGTACTTC.

This sequence joins TRBV6-1 and TRBJ2-7; D gene ambiguous. The V gene lost 1 base and the J gene lost 0 bases, with 13 bases spanning the gap. The CDR3 is made up of 16 amino acids. Germline V gene data show CDR1 as MNHNS and CDR2 as SASEGT. CDR3 sequence reads: CASSEGTAPISYEQYF. The CDR3 nucleotides are TGTGCCAGCAGTGAAGGAACCGCTCCGATCTCCTACGAGCAGTACTTC.

The chain is built from TRBV7-3 and TRBJ2-2, with 7 positions matching TRBD1. CDR1 SGHTA and CDR2 FQGTGA come from the germline V gene. Trimming cost V 5 bases and J 7 bases; bases outside gene matches: 10. The CDR3 is 15 residues long. The CDR3 nucleotides are TGTGCCAGCAGCCCGGTGACAGGGTCCGGCGGGGAGCTGTTTTTT. Translating it yields CASSPVTGSGGELFF.

The V gene is TRBV7-2, the J gene TRBJ2-5; TRBD2 is a possible D gene (5 bases). The V gene lost 2 bases and the J gene lost 4 bases, with 17 bases spanning the gap. Per the germline V gene, CDR1 is SGHTA and CDR2 is FQGNSA. This CDR3 contains 16 residues. This CDR3 is CASSLYGELRRETQYF. CDR3 sequence (DNA): TGTGCCAGCAGCTTATACGGGGAACTACGTCGAGAGACCCAGTACTTC. The variable domain in full, with the rest retrieved from reference TRBV7-2 and TRBJ2-5, is GAGVSQSPSNKVTEKGKDVELRCDPISGHTALYWYRQSLGQGLEFLIYFQGNSAPDKSGLPSDRFSAERTGGSVSTLTIQRTQQEDSAVYLCASSLYGELRRETQYFGPGTRLLVL.